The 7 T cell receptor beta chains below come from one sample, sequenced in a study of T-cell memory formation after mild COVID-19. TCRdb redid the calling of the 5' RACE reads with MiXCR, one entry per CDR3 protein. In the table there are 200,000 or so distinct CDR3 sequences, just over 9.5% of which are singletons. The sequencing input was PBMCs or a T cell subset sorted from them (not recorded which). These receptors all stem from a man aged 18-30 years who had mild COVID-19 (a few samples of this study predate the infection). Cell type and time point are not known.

The CDR3 is CASSLVSDPSTDTQYF. CDR3 nucleotide sequence: TGTGCCAGCAGCTTAGTATCGGATCCTAGCACAGATACGCAGTATTTT. This sequence joins TRBV7-2 and TRBJ2-3; D not certain. The CDR3 sequence is 16 residues long. V dropped 1 base and J dropped 0 bases, with 11 bases sitting between them. From germline, CDR1 is SGHTA and CDR2 FQGNSA.

DNA of the CDR3: TGCGCCAGCAGCTTAATTGGGGGAGGGACCTACGAGCAGTACTTC. Protein: CASSLIGGGTYEQYF. This rearrangement joins TRBV5-1 to TRBJ2-7; 7 positions agree with TRBD2. The CDR3 extends over 15 amino acids. The trim removed 2 bases at V and 2 bases at J, leaving 7 bases unmatched. Germline V gene sequence: CDR1 SGHRS, CDR2 YFSETQ. Drawing the rest from reference TRBV5-1 and TRBJ2-7, the complete variable domain is KAGVTQTPRYLIKTRGQQVTLSCSPISGHRSVSWYQQTPGQGLQFLFEYFSETQRNKGNFPGRFSGRQFSNSRSEMNVSTLELGDSALYLCASSLIGGGTYEQYFGPGTRLTVT.

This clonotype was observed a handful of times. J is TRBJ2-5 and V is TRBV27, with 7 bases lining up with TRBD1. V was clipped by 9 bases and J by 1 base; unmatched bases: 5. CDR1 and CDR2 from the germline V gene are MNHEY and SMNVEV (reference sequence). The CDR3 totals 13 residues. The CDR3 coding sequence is TGTGCCAGAAGGGACAGCCGCCAAGAGACCCAGTACTTC. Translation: CARRDSRQETQYF.

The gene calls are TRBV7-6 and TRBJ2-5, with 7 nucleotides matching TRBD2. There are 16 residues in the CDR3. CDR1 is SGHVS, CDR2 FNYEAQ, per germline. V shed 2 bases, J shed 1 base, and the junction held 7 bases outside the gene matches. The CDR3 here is CASSLSSSGFQETQYF. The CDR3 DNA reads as TGTGCCAGCAGCTTATCGTCTAGCGGCTTCCAAGAGACCCAGTACTTC.

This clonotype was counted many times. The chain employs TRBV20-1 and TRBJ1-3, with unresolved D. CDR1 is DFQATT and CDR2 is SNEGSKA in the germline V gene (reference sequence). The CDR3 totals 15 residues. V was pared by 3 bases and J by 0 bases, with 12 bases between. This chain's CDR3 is CSARRADASGNTIYF. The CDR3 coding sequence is TGCAGTGCTAGGAGGGCTGACGCCTCTGGAAACACCATATATTTT.

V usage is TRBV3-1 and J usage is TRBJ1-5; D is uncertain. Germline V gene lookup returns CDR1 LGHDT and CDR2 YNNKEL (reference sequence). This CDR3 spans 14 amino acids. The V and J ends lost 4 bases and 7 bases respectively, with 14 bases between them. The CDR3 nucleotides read TGTGCCAGCAGCCTAACGGACGGCGGGCAGCCCCAGCATTTT. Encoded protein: CASSLTDGGQPQHF.

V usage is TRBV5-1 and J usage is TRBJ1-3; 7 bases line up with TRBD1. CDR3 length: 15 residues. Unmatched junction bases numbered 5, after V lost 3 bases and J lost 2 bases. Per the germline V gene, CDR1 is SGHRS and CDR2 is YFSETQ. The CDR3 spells CASSSTGAAGNTIYF. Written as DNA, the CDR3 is TGCGCCAGCAGCTCTACAGGGGCCGCTGGAAACACCATATATTTT.